This T cell receptor (beta chain) appears in the sequencing data of a study of T-cell memory formation after mild COVID-19. TCRdb recomputed calls from the 5' RACE reads with MiXCR, one row per CDR3 protein. This sample carries about 110,000 distinct CDR3 sequences, 9.5% to 15% of them seen once, and the ten largest clones take under 30%. In this sample, this clonotype turned up a few times. Germline CDR1 SGHNT, CDR2 YENEEA. Trimming took 1 base from V and 7 from J, leaving 7 bases between them. The CDR3 spans 13 residues. The sample taken for sequencing was PBMCs or a T cell subset sorted from them (not recorded which). The rearrangement uses TRBV11-3 and TRBJ2-2; D not certain. The receptor's source is an adult woman who had mild COVID-19 (a few samples of this study predate the infection). Cell type and time point are not known. The CDR3, as DNA: TGTGCCAGCAGCTTAGTTCCGGTCGGGGAGCTGTTTTTT. It encodes CASSLVPVGELFF.